This T cell receptor (beta chain) is drawn from a study of T cell repertoires in cytomegalovirus infection. Study at large: In public TCR beta signatures, there were indications of both CMV infection and matching HLA type.

The CDR3 consists of 12 residues. V was pared by 3 bases and J by 8 bases, with 10 bases between. TCRdb recomputed calls from the reads with MiXCR, one row per CDR3 protein. The table has about 920,000 distinct CDR3 sequences, less than 40% seen once. On this clonotype: What it binds is unknown.

The chain has TRBV12-3 or TRBV12-4 and TRBJ1-2; D call uncertain. The material was cultured CD8+ T cells from PBMCs, obtained from culture after CMV antigen stimulation. The receptor comes from a human donor in good health (CMV status not recorded). Some clones in this sample may be carry-over from other donors' samples. CDR3 bases: TGTGCCAGCAGTTTCGGGATTGAGGGCTACACCTTC. Translating gives CASSFGIEGYTF.